This T cell receptor (beta chain) emerged from a study of blood T cell repertoires in COVID-19. For the study at large: PBMCs, B-cell-depleted T cells, or T cells provided the cDNA or gDNA that made up the material.

This CDR3 is 16 amino acids long. The germline V gene encodes CDR1 SGHRS and CDR2 YFSETQ. Trimming took 0 bases from V and 4 from J, leaving 14 bases between them. Sequenced by immunoSEQ multiplex PCR; TCRdb stores in-frame clones only, minus some. The table lists approximately 150,000 clones, roughly 82% of them singletons. The rearrangement uses TRBV5-1 and TRBJ2-1; D is perhaps TRBD2 (6 bases). Sequencing input: peripheral blood. This TCR was sampled from a woman aged 70-85 years with acute or convalescent COVID-19. Written as DNA, the CDR3 is TGCGCCAGCAGCTTGGATCCGAGCGGGCCATACAATGAGCAGTTCTTC. It encodes CASSLDPSGPYNEQFF.